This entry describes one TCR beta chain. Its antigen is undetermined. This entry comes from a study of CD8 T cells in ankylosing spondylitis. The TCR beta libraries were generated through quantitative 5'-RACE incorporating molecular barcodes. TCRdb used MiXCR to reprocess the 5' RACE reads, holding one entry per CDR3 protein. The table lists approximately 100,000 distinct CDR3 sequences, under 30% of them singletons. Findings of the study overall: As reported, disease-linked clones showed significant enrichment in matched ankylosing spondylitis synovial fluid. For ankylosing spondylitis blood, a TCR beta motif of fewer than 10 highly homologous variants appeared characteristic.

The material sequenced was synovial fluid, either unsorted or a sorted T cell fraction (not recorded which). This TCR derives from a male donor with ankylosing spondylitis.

CDR3 protein: CASSVGLRFDEQFF. In DNA form, the CDR3 reads TGTGCCAGCAGTGTAGGACTGAGATTCGATGAGCAGTTCTTC. V gene TRBV2 combines with J gene TRBJ2-1; possibly TRBD2 for D (5 bases). V shed 4 bases and J shed 8 bases, with 15 bases lying between them. The germline CDR1 and CDR2 sequences are SNHLY and FYNNEI. This CDR3 contains 14 residues.